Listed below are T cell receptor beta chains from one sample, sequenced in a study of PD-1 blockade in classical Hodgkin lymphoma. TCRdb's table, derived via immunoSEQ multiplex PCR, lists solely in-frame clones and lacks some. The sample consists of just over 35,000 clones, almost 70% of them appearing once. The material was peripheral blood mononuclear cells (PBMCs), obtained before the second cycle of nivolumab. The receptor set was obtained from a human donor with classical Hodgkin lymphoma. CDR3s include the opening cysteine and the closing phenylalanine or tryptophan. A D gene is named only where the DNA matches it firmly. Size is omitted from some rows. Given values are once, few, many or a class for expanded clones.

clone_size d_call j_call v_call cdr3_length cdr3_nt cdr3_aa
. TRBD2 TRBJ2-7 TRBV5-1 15 TGCGCCAGCAGCCCCCGGTTAGCGGGAGTGGGCGAGCAGTACTTC CASSPRLAGVGEQYF
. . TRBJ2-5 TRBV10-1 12 TGCGCCAGCAGTCCAGGCCAAGAGACCCAGTACTTC CASSPGQETQYF
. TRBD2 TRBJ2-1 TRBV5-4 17 TGTGCCAGCAGCTTGAACCCTGTCGGGGGGGTATTCAATGAGCAGTTCTTC CASSLNPVGGVFNEQFF
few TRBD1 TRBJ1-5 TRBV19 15 TGTGCCAGCCGTGAGGGGACAGGGTTTTGGCAGCCCCAGCATTTT CASREGTGFWQPQHF
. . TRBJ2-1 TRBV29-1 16 TGCAGCGTCGAGGGGTCCCAAGGAAGCTCCTACAATGAGCAGTTCTTC CSVEGSQGSSYNEQFF
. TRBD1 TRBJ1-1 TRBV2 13 TGTGCCAGCAGCTCGACAGGGTCCACTGAAGCTTTCTTT CASSSTGSTEAFF
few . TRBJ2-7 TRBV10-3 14 TGTGCCATCAGTGGGGTACGACAGACCTACGAGCAGTACTTC CAISGVRQTYEQYF
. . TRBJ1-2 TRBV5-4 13 TGTGCCAGCAGCTTGGTGGCAGGTGTTGGCTACACCTTC CASSLVAGVGYTF
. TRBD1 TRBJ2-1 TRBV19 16 TGTGCCAGTAGTACTAGTGGGGGACAGGCGCCCGGTGAGCAGTTCTTC CASSTSGGQAPGEQFF
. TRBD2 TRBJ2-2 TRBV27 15 TGTGCCAGCAGGGGACTAGCGGAGAACACCGGGGAGCTGTTTTTT CASRGLAENTGELFF
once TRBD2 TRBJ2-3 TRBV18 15 TGTGCCAGCTCAGGGACTAGTCATGGCACAGATACGCAGTATTTT CASSGTSHGTDTQYF
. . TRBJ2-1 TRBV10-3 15 TGTGCCATCAGTGAAGGGGCCAAGACACGCAATGAGCAGTTCTTC CAISEGAKTRNEQFF
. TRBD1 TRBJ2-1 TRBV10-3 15 TGTGCCATCAGGGGTCAGGGGGAGCGACGGAATGAGCAGTTCTTC CAIRGQGERRNEQFF
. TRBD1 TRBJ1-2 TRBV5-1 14 TGCGCCAGCAGCCCTCAGGGGGGGTCGGGCGGCTACACCTTC CASSPQGGSGGYTF
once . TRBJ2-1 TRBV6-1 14 TGTGCCAGCAGTGTAACAAGCGGGCCCAATGAGCAGTTCTTC CASSVTSGPNEQFF
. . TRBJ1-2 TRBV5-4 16 TGTGCCAGCAGCTTGGGGTCTGGGGGAGGGAGGACTGGCTACACCTTC CASSLGSGGGRTGYTF
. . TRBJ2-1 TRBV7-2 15 TGTGCCAGCAGCTTAGTAGGTTTTGCCTACAATGAGCAGTTCTTC CASSLVGFAYNEQFF
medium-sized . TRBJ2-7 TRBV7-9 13 TGTGCCAGCAGCTTAAGGGGTCAATACGAGCAGTACTTC CASSLRGQYEQYF
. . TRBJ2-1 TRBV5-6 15 TGTGCCAGCAGCTTCGGCCACGGGAACTACAATGAGCAGTTCTTC CASSFGHGNYNEQFF
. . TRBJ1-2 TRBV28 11 TGTGCCAGCACAGATAGCTATGGCTACACCTTC CASTDSYGYTF
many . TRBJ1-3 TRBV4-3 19 TGCGCCAGCAGCCAAGAAGTCCCAAGTTTGGGCTTTACTGGAAACACCATATATTTT CASSQEVPSLGFTGNTIYF
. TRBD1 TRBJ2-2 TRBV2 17 TGTGCCAGCAGACGCGGTACAGGGGGAGTCGGCACCGGGGAGCTGTTTTTT CASRRGTGGVGTGELFF
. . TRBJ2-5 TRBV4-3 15 TGCGCCAGCAGCCAAGAACTTGGAGGAGTTGAGACCCAGTACTTC CASSQELGGVETQYF
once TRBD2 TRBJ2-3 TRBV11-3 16 TGTGCCAGCAGCCCATTGGGAAGCGGGGGCACAGATACGCAGTATTTT CASSPLGSGGTDTQYF
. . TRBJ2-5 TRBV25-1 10 TGTGCCAGCAGTCTAGAGACCCAGTACTTC CASSLETQYF
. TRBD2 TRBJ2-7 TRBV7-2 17 TGTGCCAGCAGCTTGGCAGGGACTAGCGGCCTATCCTACGAGCAGTACTTC CASSLAGTSGLSYEQYF
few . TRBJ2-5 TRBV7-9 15 TGTGCCAGCAGCGACCACGGGAGAGACCAAGAGACCCAGTACTTC CASSDHGRDQETQYF
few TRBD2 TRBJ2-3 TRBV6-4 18 TGTGCCAGCAGTGACTTTTTGTTTCGGGGGGAGGGCACAGATACGCAGTATTTT CASSDFLFRGEGTDTQYF
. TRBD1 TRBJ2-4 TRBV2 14 TGTGCCAGCAGAGCTAACATTGTGGGGACAGGGTGGTACTTC CASRANIVGTGWYF
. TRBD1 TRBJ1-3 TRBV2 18 TGTGCCAGCAGTGAAGCTAATGTACCGAGGGGGCGCGGAAACACCATATATTTT CASSEANVPRGRGNTIYF
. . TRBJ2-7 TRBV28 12 TGTGCCAGCAGTTTGGGCTTCTACGAGCAGTACTTC CASSLGFYEQYF
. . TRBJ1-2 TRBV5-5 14 TGTGCCAGCAACCGGGACGGAGGGGGCTATGGCTACACCTTC CASNRDGGGYGYTF
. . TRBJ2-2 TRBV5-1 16 TGCGCCAGCAGCCGCAGGGGCGCGGTGAACACCGGGGAGCTGTTTTTT CASSRRGAVNTGELFF
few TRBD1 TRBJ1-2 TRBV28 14 TGTGCCAGCACTACAGGGGGCGCTTGGTATGGCTACACCTTC CASTTGGAWYGYTF
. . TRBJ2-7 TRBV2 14 TGTGCCAGCAGTGAAATTCGGGGTTCCCACGAGCAGTACTTC CASSEIRGSHEQYF
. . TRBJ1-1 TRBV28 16 TGTGCCAGCAGTCCTTCAGGGATGGGATATAACACTGAAGCTTTCTTT CASSPSGMGYNTEAFF
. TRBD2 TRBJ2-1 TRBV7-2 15 TGTGCCAGCAGCCCAAGCGGGAGGTGGACCAATGAGCAGTTCTTC CASSPSGRWTNEQFF
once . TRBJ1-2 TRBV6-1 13 TGTGCCAGCAGTGAGGGGTGGAGTGACGGCTACACCTTC CASSEGWSDGYTF
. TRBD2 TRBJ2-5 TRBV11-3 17 TGTGCCAGCAGCTCGGGACTAGCGGGGGGTTCCGTAGAGACCCAGTACTTC CASSSGLAGGSVETQYF
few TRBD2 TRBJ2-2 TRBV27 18 TGTGCCAGCAGTTTAAGGACTAGCGGTTCGGGAGACACCGGGGAGCTGTTTTTT CASSLRTSGSGDTGELFF
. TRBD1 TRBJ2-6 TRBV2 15 TGTGCCAGCAGTAACAGGGGGCTGGGGGCCAACGTCCTGACTTTC CASSNRGLGANVLTF
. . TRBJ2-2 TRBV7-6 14 TGTGCCAGCAGCTTAGTCGCGAACACCGGGGAGCTGTTTTTT CASSLVANTGELFF
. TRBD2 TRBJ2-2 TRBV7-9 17 TGTGCCAGCAGAAGACTAGCGGGGGCCCCGAACACCGGGGAGCTGTTTTTT CASRRLAGAPNTGELFF
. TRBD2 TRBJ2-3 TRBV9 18 TGTGCCAGCAGCGTAGTCGCATCAGAGCGGGAGTTTGCAGATACGCAGTATTTT CASSVVASEREFADTQYF
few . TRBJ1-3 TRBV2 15 TGTGCCAGCAGTGAAGGTACAGGGAGAGGAAACACCATATATTTT CASSEGTGRGNTIYF